The present entry profiles one T cell receptor beta chain with its context. The data stem from a study of blood T cell repertoires in COVID-19. The CDR3 covers 15 residues. Germline V gene data show CDR1 as MNHEY and CDR2 as SVGAGI. Trimming removed 6 bases at V and 6 bases at J, with 17 bases between. This table comes from immunoSEQ multiplex PCR, and its TCRdb copy is limited to in-frame clones, with some not included. Of roughly 87,000 clones listed, 60% to 80% are singletons. The clonotype was recovered from a woman in her forties or fifties with acute or convalescent COVID-19. The specimen was peripheral blood. This sequence joins TRBV6-5 and TRBJ2-2; tentative D call: TRBD1 (6 bases). CDR3 protein: CASRAGQGIPGELFF. CDR3 DNA: TGTGCCAGCAGGGCGGGCCAGGGGATCCCCGGGGAGCTGTTTTTT.